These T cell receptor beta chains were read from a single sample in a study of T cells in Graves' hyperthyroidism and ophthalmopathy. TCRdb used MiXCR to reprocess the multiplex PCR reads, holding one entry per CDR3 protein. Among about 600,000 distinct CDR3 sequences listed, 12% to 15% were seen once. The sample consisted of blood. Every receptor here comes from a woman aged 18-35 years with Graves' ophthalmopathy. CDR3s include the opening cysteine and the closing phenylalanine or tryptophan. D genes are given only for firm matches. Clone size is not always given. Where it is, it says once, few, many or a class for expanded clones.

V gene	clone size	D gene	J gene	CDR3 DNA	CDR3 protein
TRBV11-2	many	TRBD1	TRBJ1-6	TGTGCCAGCAGCTCCATAGCGACAGGGAGATCACCCCTCCACTTT	CASSSIATGRSPLHF
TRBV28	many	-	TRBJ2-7	TGTGCCAGCAGTTCAGCAGCGATCACCTACGAGCAGTACTTC	CASSSAAITYEQYF
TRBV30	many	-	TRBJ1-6	TGTGCCTGGAGGGAGGTGGCTGCGCCCCTCCACTTT	CAWREVAAPLHF
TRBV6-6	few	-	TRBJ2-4	TGTGCCAGCAGTTACTCGGGCAGGTTTTTCTCCAACATTCAGTACTTC	CASSYSGRFFSNIQYF
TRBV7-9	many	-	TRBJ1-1	TGTGCCAGCAGCTTTCGGATAGGTTCGAACACTGAAGCTTTCTTT	CASSFRIGSNTEAFF
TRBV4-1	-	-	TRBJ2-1	TGCGCCAGCAGCCACCGGGACTTGAGCTCCTACAATGAGCAGTTCTTC	CASSHRDLSSYNEQFF
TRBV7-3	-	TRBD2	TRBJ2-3	TGTGCCAGCAGCTTATTCGGCGGGAGGGCGGGCACAGATACGCAGTATTTT	CASSLFGGRAGTDTQYF
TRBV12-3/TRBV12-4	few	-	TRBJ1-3	TGTGCCAGCAGACGGAGGGGGGGCCCCGGAAACACCATATATTTT	CASRRRGGPGNTIYF
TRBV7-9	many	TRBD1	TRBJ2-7	TGTGCCAGCAGCCACCCGGGACAGGGGGCTCGGGAGCAGTACTTC	CASSHPGQGAREQYF
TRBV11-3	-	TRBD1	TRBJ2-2	TGTGCCAGCAGCTTAGAAGGGGGCGGTCGGCGCACCGGGGAGCTGTTTTTT	CASSLEGGGRRTGELFF
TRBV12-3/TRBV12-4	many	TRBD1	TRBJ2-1	TGTGCCAGCAGTTATTCCCGGACAGGGGGCAATGAGCAGTTCTTC	CASSYSRTGGNEQFF
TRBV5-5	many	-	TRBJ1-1	TGTGCCAGCAGCTTGGACATCATGAACACTGAAGCTTTCTTT	CASSLDIMNTEAFF
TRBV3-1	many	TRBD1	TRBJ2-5	TGTGCCAGCAGCCAAACCGGGACAGAAGAGACCCAGTACTTC	CASSQTGTEETQYF
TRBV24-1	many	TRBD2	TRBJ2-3	TGTGCCACCAGTGCGGGAGGGCCTACAGATACGCAGTATTTT	CATSAGGPTDTQYF
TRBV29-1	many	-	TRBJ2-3	TGCAGCGTAGTGCACTCTAGCACAGATACGCAGTATTTT	CSVVHSSTDTQYF
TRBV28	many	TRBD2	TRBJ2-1	TGTGCCAGCAGTTTCCCCCCCGGGAAGGACCTAGTCTGGCGGGAGGACTCCTACAATGAGCAGTTCTTC	CASSFPPGKDLVWREDSYNEQFF
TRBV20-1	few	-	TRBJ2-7	TGCAGTGCTAGAGATCAAGGCAGGGGTCTCGAGCAGTACTTC	CSARDQGRGLEQYF